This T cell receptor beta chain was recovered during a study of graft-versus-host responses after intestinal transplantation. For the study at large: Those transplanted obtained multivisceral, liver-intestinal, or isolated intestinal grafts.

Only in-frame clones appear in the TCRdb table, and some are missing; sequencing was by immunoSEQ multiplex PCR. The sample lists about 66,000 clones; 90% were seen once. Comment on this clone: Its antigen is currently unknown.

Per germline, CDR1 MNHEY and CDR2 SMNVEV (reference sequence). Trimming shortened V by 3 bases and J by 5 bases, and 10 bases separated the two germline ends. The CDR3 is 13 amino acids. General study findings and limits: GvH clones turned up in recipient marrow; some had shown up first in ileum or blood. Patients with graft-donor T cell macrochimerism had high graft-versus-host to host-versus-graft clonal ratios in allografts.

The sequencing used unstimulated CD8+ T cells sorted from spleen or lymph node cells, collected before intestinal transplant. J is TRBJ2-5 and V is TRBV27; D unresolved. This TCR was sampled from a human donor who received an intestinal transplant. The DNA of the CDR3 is TGTGCCAGCAGTTTCGGCGGCTTCGAGACCCAGTACTTC. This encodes CASSFGGFETQYF.